The 23 T cell receptor beta chains reported below all come from one sample, sequenced in a study of CD8+CD57+ T cells in acquired aplastic anemia. TCR beta VDJ and CDR3 profiles were obtained from a genomic DNA template. Each CDR3 protein is one row after TCRdb ran MiXCR on the reads. The data show some 130,000 distinct CDR3 sequences, with 41% seen just once and under 9% held by the top ten. Material: sorted CD4+, CD8+, or CD8+CD57+ T cells (not recorded which) from PBMCs. The receptors come from a human donor in good health, serving as a control.

V is TRBV12-3 or TRBV12-4 and J is TRBJ1-2; no clear D gene. This CDR3 has 13 amino acids. The germline V and J ends were trimmed by 3 bases and 2 bases, with 7 bases remaining between them. CDR3 sequence: CASSFGRNYGYTF. The CDR3 DNA follows: TGTGCCAGCAGTTTCGGGAGGAACTATGGCTACACCTTC.

This clonotype was picked up many times. The rearrangement links TRBV20-1 to TRBJ2-1; the D gene is possibly TRBD2 (6 bases). Germline CDR1 and CDR2: DFQATT and SNEGSKA (reference sequence). CDR3 size: 15 residues. V lost 3 bases, J lost 4 bases, and 16 bases lay in between. Here the CDR3 DNA reads TGCAGTGCTAGCGCACTAGCTGCCGCATACAATGAGCAGTTCTTC. Protein: CSASALAAAYNEQFF.

This clonotype appeared a few times. The J gene is TRBJ1-2, the V gene TRBV3-1; TRBD1 matches 7 bases. The V gene end was trimmed by 6 bases and the J gene end by 8 bases; junction bases not matched to a gene: 9. Germline V CDR1 and CDR2: LGHDT, YNNKEL (reference sequence). The CDR3 runs to 13 residues. For the CDR3, the DNA is TGTGCCAGCAGTCGAGGGGGCGTGGGCGGCTACACCTTC. The encoded protein is CASSRGGVGGYTF. The full variable domain, its missing parts supplied by reference TRBV3-1 and TRBJ1-2, is DTAVSQTPKYLVTQMGNDKSIKCEQNLGHDTMYWYKQDSKKFLKIMFSYNNKELIINETVPNRFSPKSPDKAHLNLHINSLELGDSAVYFCASSRGGVGGYTFGSGTRLTVV.

This sequence joins TRBV15 and TRBJ1-1, with 7 bases matching TRBD1. CDR3 length: 13 residues. CDR1 LNHNV and CDR2 YYDKDF come from the germline V gene (reference sequence). The V gene end was trimmed by 5 bases and the J gene end by 4 bases; junction bases not matched to a gene: 4. Here the CDR3 DNA reads TGTGCCACCAGCTTAGGACAGGTCACTGAAGCTTTCTTT. Translation gives CATSLGQVTEAFF.

This clonotype was seen a handful of times. The V call is TRBV24-1, the J call TRBJ1-5; 7 positions match TRBD1. The trim removed 11 bases at V and 3 bases at J, leaving 15 bases unmatched. CDR3 length: 16 residues. Germline CDR1 is KGHDR and CDR2 is SFDVKD. The chain's CDR3 is CASRPIAGGFNQPQHF. The CDR3 DNA reads as TGTGCCAGCAGACCGATAGCAGGGGGGTTCAATCAGCCCCAGCATTTT.

This clonotype was recorded at least ten times. This chain connects TRBV20-1 to TRBJ2-7; D possibly corresponds to TRBD2 (6 bases). The length of the CDR3 is 14 residues. Looked up from germline, CDR1 is DFQATT and CDR2 is SNEGSKA (reference sequence). V lost 7 bases and J lost 0, with 16 bases in between. CDR3 protein: CSVCRLGGSYEQYF. In nucleotides, the CDR3 is TGCAGTGTCTGCAGGCTGGGGGGCTCCTACGAGCAGTACTTC.

The rearrangement links TRBV15 to TRBJ2-1; 10 bases match TRBD2. J gave up 0 bases and V 3 bases, and 17 bases lay outside the gene matches. The CDR3 covers 21 residues. Germline lookup yields CDR1 LNHNV and CDR2 YYDKDF (reference sequence). The CDR3 nucleotides read TGTGCCACCAGCAGGGGATCTTACCTAGCGGGGGCCGCAAGCTCCTACAATGAGCAGTTCTTC. As protein: CATSRGSYLAGAASSYNEQFF.

In this sample, this clonotype turned up many times. The chain employs TRBV3-1 and TRBJ1-1; D is uncertain. The CDR3 sequence is 12 residues long. V was clipped by 0 bases and J by 7 bases, with 6 bases between them. Looked up from germline, CDR1 is LGHDT and CDR2 is YNNKEL (reference sequence). Written as DNA, the CDR3 is TGTGCCAGCAGCCAAGACTGGGGTGAAGCTTTCTTT. Translation: CASSQDWGEAFF.

At least ten counts were recorded for this clonotype. The rearrangement joins TRBV27 to TRBJ2-6; D not resolved. The germline gives CDR1 MNHEY, CDR2 SMNVEV (reference sequence). The V gene lost 5 bases and the J gene lost 2 bases, with 10 bases spanning the gap. The CDR3 covers 15 residues. The CDR3, as DNA: TGTGCCAGCAGTGCCTCGTGGGCTGGGGCCAACGTCCTGACTTTC. As protein: CASSASWAGANVLTF.

This clonotype has at least ten counts. The J gene is TRBJ1-6, the V gene TRBV9; TRBD1 aligns across 7 bases. CDR1 and CDR2 (germline): SGDLS, YYNGEE. Trimming removed 4 bases from V and 6 bases from J; junction bases left unmatched: 16. CDR3 length equals 18 residues. The CDR3 loop is CASSRDSEVDAINSPLHF. The CDR3 DNA reads TGTGCCAGCAGCCGGGACAGTGAGGTGGACGCTATTAATTCACCCCTCCACTTT.

In this sample, this clonotype turned up many times. The chain couples TRBV6-1 to TRBJ2-1; 7 bases are a match to TRBD2. The CDR3 consists of 13 residues. V was clipped by 7 bases and J by 7 bases; unmatched bases: 7. From germline, CDR1 is MNHNS and CDR2 SASEGT. The CDR3 region is CASTATSRNEQFF. CDR3 DNA: TGTGCCAGCACCGCGACTAGCAGGAATGAGCAGTTCTTC.

This clonotype has ten or more counts. This sequence joins TRBV19 and TRBJ1-4, with D possibly being TRBD1 (5 bases). The germline V and J ends were trimmed by 6 bases and 2 bases, with 13 bases remaining between them. This CDR3 is built from 15 residues. Looked up from germline, CDR1 is LNHDA and CDR2 is SQIVND (reference sequence). The CDR3 spells CASRRPGGTNEKLFF. The CDR3 bases are TGTGCCAGTAGGAGACCCGGGGGGACTAATGAAAAACTGTTTTTT.

This clonotype was observed many times. The chain uses TRBV29-1 and TRBJ1-1; TRBD1 agrees at 7 bases. V was pared by 7 bases and J by 4 bases, with 12 bases of the junction left unmatched. CDR3 length: 14 residues. Germline V gives CDR1 SQVTM, CDR2 ANQGSEA. The CDR3 nucleotides are TGCAGCGCCGTGAGACAGGGCGGTAGCACTGAAGCTTTCTTT. Encoded protein: CSAVRQGGSTEAFF. The full variable domain, completed using reference TRBV29-1 and TRBJ1-1, is SAVISQKPSRDICQRGTSLTIQCQVDSQVTMMFWYRQQPGQSLTLIATANQGSEATYESGFVIDKFPISRPNLTFSTLTVSNMSPEDSSIYLCSAVRQGGSTEAFFGQGTRLTVV.

In this sample, this clonotype turned up many times. The rearrangement links TRBV7-2 to TRBJ1-1; D gene ambiguous. Trimming removed 1 base from V and 7 bases from J, with 7 bases in between. The germline V gene encodes CDR1 SGHTA and CDR2 FQGNSA. The CDR3 covers 12 residues. CDR3 sequence (DNA): TGTGCCAGCAGCTTAGACGGCTTTGAAGCTTTCTTT. Encoded protein: CASSLDGFEAFF.

The chain joins TRBV18 to TRBJ2-5; D might be TRBD2 (5 bases). The germline V gene has CDR1 KGHSH and CDR2 LQKENI. V was trimmed by 5 bases and J by 4 bases, leaving 11 bases between them. The CDR3 runs 13 residues. Here the CDR3 DNA reads TGTGCCAGCTCAACTAGACAAGGAGAGACCCAGTACTTC. This encodes CASSTRQGETQYF.

The chain is built from TRBV2 and TRBJ1-5; D is uncertain. The V end was cut by 6 bases, the J end by 2 bases, with 11 bases between. The CDR3 is made up of 14 amino acids. CDR1 is SNHLY, CDR2 FYNNEI, per germline. CDR3 loop: CASSRQAGNQPQHF. CDR3 coding DNA: TGTGCCAGCAGCAGGCAGGCGGGCAATCAGCCCCAGCATTTT.

The chain recombines TRBV15 with TRBJ1-4, with 10 bases identical to TRBD1. Germline lookup yields CDR1 LNHNV and CDR2 YYDKDF (reference sequence). Unmatched junction bases numbered 4, after V lost 4 bases and J lost 2 bases. This CDR3 has 16 residues. CDR3 amino acids: CATSNGQGGTNEKLFF. The CDR3 nucleotides are TGTGCCACCAGCAATGGACAGGGGGGGACTAATGAAAAACTGTTTTTT.

The sample holds many counts of this clonotype. The genes are TRBV29-1 and TRBJ2-1; 7 positions agree with TRBD1. Germline V lookup: CDR1 SQVTM, CDR2 ANQGSEA. CDR3 size: 13 residues. The ends lost 7 bases at V and 8 bases at J; junction bases unmatched: 11. The CDR3 is CSGTGTALDEQFF. In DNA, the CDR3 is TGCAGCGGAACCGGGACAGCTCTGGATGAGCAGTTCTTC.

This clonotype was observed at least ten times. This chain uses TRBV5-4 with TRBJ2-1, with TRBD2 matching over 10 bases. The CDR3 loop spans 15 amino acids. The junction had 9 bases not matched to a gene; V was cut back by 4 bases and J by 8 bases. Germline CDR1 SGHNT, CDR2 YYREEE (reference sequence). In nucleotides, the CDR3 is TGTGCCAGCAGCCGCAGGCTAGCGGGAGATCATGAGCAGTTCTTC. Amino acids: CASSRRLAGDHEQFF.

V is TRBV29-1 and J is TRBJ1-1, with D hard to call. The CDR3 is 12 amino acids. Germline V gene sequence: CDR1 SQVTM, CDR2 ANQGSEA. The V gene lost 4 bases and the J gene lost 0 bases, with 6 bases spanning the gap. The CDR3 sequence: CSVANLNTEAFF. CDR3 in DNA: TGCAGCGTTGCGAATCTGAACACTGAAGCTTTCTTT.

The V gene is TRBV6-1, the J gene TRBJ1-1; weak D call: TRBD1 (5 bases). The V end lost 7 bases, the J end lost 8 bases, and 17 bases lay between the germline ends. Germline CDR1 reads MNHNS; CDR2 reads SASEGT. The CDR3 covers 13 residues. The CDR3 spells CASTQRGGLEAFF. The CDR3 DNA sequence: TGTGCCAGCACCCAACGGGGGGGACTCGAAGCTTTCTTT.

This clonotype was detected only once. This chain uses TRBV20-1 with TRBJ1-4; D uncertain. The CDR3 totals 15 residues. Trimming cost V 6 bases and J 5 bases, with 19 bases left between them. Per germline, CDR1 DFQATT and CDR2 SNEGSKA (reference sequence). CDR3 in DNA: TGCAGTGCCAGCTCACCCCGGTCCGAAAATGAAAAACTGTTTTTT. Its translation is CSASSPRSENEKLFF.

This clonotype was seen more than once but under ten times. V gene TRBV18 combines with J gene TRBJ1-3, with 8 bases matching TRBD1. Looked up from germline, CDR1 is KGHSH and CDR2 is LQKENI. The CDR3 covers 15 residues. Germline trimming cut 3 bases from V and 3 bases from J; bases unmatched to any gene: 4. The CDR3 nucleotides are TGTGCCAGCTCACCGGGACAGGAAAGTGGAAACACCATATATTTT. Amino acids: CASSPGQESGNTIYF.